Included here is one T cell receptor (beta chain) sequence, with context. As yet, its antigen is unknown. The data originate from a study of tumor and adjacent non-tumor tissue in lung cancer. The wider study: Aged about 31 to 80 years, patients included more than nine men and 4 or 5 women with stage I to III disease. The study, taken as a whole, reports: Patients with more diverse tumor TCRs had worse survival. In normal lung, the top 100 clones were significantly more dominant than in tumor.

Three rounds of nested PCR, following a modified ARM-PCR protocol, produced the TCRbeta library. MiXCR, applied by TCRdb to the multiplex PCR reads, yields one record per CDR3 protein. The table has tens of thousands of distinct CDR3 sequences, roughly 60% seen once. This sample's RNA came from whole unsorted tissue. Germline V gene data show CDR1 as SGHTA and CDR2 as FQGNSA. This CDR3 is 15 amino acids long. The V end was cut by 11 bases, the J end by 8 bases, with 24 bases between. Sequenced sample: lung tumor tissue. This TCR was recovered from a man over 45 with non-small cell lung cancer. The rearrangement uses TRBV7-2 and TRBJ1-4, with D uncertain. CDR3: CAGSLVYASGEKLFF. CDR3 nucleotides: TGTGCCGGTAGCTTAGTATACGCCTCGGGGGAAAAACTGTTTTTT.